Given below is one T cell receptor (beta chain) in context. The record originates from a study of blood T cells in healthy people across ages. The draw of peripheral blood yielded about 10 milliliters from each donor. The authors ran a second PCR of 7 to 11 cycles using a sample-barcoded 5' primer and a J-beta primer mix. Tags on each cDNA molecule came from a template-switch adaptor with 12 random nucleotides. TCRdb re-derived calls from the 5' RACE reads in MiXCR, one entry per CDR3 protein. There are more than 700,000 distinct CDR3 sequences in the sample; about 55% occur only once, and under 50% lies in the top ten. CDR1 and CDR2 (germline): SEHNR, FQNEAQ (reference sequence). The CDR3 extends over 15 amino acids. With V trimmed by 5 bases and J by 5 bases, 7 bases remained unmatched.

Sequencing used blood. This TCR came from an elderly man in good health. This chain joins TRBV7-9 and TRBJ1-4; 8 bases map to TRBD1. CDR3 in DNA: TGTGCCAGCAGCCTGGGGACAGGTCGAAATGAAAAACTGTTTTTT. Translation gives CASSLGTGRNEKLFF.